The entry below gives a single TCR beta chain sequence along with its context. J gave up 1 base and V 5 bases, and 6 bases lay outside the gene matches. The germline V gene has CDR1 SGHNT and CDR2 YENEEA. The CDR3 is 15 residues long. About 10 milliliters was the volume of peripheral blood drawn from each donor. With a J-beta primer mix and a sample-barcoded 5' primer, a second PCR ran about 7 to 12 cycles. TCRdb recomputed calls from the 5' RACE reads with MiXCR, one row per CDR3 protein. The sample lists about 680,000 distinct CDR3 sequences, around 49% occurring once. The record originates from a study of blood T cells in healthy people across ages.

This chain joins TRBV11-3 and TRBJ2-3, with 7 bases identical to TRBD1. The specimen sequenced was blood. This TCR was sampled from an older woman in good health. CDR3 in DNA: TGTGCCAGCAGCCCCGGGACAGAAGGCACAGATACGCAGTATTTT. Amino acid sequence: CASSPGTEGTDTQYF.